Shown below are 17 T cell receptor beta chains from a single sample sequenced in a study of blood T cell repertoires in COVID-19. The data were produced by immunoSEQ multiplex PCR, yet TCRdb's version contains in-frame clones alone and is incomplete. The table lists roughly 180,000 clones, about 83% of them singletons. Material for sequencing was PBMCs or T cells enriched from blood (not recorded which). These receptors came from a woman aged 25 to 39 who had recovered from COVID-19.

The count of this clone is one. V usage is TRBV27 and J usage is TRBJ2-7; 8 bases match TRBD2. The CDR3 covers 15 residues. V was clipped by 1 base and J by 5 bases; unmatched bases: 7. Germline-derived CDR1 and CDR2 are MNHEY and SMNVEV (reference sequence). The CDR3 DNA reads TGTGCCAGCAGTTTATTGGGGACTAGGTCGAACGAGCAGTACTTC. It translates to CASSLLGTRSNEQYF.

This sequence joins TRBV5-1 and TRBJ2-1; D call uncertain. Trimming stripped 0 bases from V and 8 bases from J, with 9 bases between. Germline V gene data show CDR1 as SGHRS and CDR2 as YFSETQ. The CDR3 loop spans 13 amino acids. The CDR3 is CASSLDYLDEQFF. In nucleotides, the CDR3 is TGCGCCAGCAGCTTGGACTATTTGGATGAGCAGTTCTTC. Variable domain in full (rest from reference TRBV5-1 and TRBJ2-1): KAGVTQTPRYLIKTRGQQVTLSCSPISGHRSVSWYQQTPGQGLQFLFEYFSETQRNKGNFPGRFSGRQFSNSRSEMNVSTLELGDSALYLCASSLDYLDEQFFGPGTRLTVL.

The V call is TRBV3-1 (or the pseudogene TRBV3-2), the J call TRBJ1-6; TRBD1 agrees at 9 bases. Per germline, CDR1 LGHDT and CDR2 YNNKEL (reference sequence). This CDR3 is built from 15 residues. J was trimmed by 8 bases and V by 0 bases; bases with no gene match: 2. The DNA of the CDR3 is TGTGCCAGCAGCCAAGAGGGACAGGGACATTCACCCCTCCACTTT. Its translation is CASSQEGQGHSPLHF.

V and J are TRBV7-2 and TRBJ2-7; D call uncertain. Germline V gene data show CDR1 as SGHTA and CDR2 as FQGNSA. This CDR3 region has 14 residues. The ends were cut back, 6 bases at V and 6 bases at J, with 18 bases in the middle. This chain's CDR3 is CASSLDEGPAEQYF. CDR3 nucleotide sequence: TGTGCCAGCAGTCTAGACGAAGGCCCAGCCGAGCAGTACTTC. The full variable domain, rest sourced from reference TRBV7-2 and TRBJ2-7, is GAGVSQSPSNKVTEKGKDVELRCDPISGHTALYWYRQSLGQGLEFLIYFQGNSAPDKSGLPSDRFSAERTGGSVSTLTIQRTQQEDSAVYLCASSLDEGPAEQYFGPGTRLTVT.

J is TRBJ2-3 and V is TRBV5-1; D is possibly TRBD1 (6 bases). The CDR3 covers 18 residues. The germline V gene has CDR1 SGHRS and CDR2 YFSETQ. V was clipped by 3 bases and J by 2 bases, with 22 bases between them. This CDR3 is CASSSIFSRGQHTDTQYF. The CDR3 DNA follows: TGCGCCAGCAGCTCCATCTTCTCGCGCGGACAGCACACAGATACGCAGTATTTT.

CDR3 DNA sequence: TGTGCCACCAGTGGGGGAGAGCGGGACGGCACAGATACGCAGTATTTT. It is translated as CATSGGERDGTDTQYF. This chain connects TRBV24-1 to TRBJ2-3; 7 positions match TRBD2. This CDR3 region has 16 residues. Germline V gene data show CDR1 as KGHDR and CDR2 as SFDVKD. The junction had 8 bases not matched to a gene; V was cut back by 5 bases and J by 1 base.

This rearrangement joins TRBV6-2 or TRBV6-3 to TRBJ2-1; 7 bases fit TRBD1. There are 17 residues in the CDR3. The V gene's germline CDR1 is MNHEY and CDR2 SVGEGT. J lost 0 bases, V lost 6 bases, and 11 bases had no gene match. CDR3 loop: CASSTLGGEGSYNEQFF. CDR3 DNA sequence: TGTGCCAGCAGCACCCTAGGGGGCGAAGGCTCCTACAATGAGCAGTTCTTC.

The rearrangement links TRBV19 to TRBJ2-7, with TRBD1 matching 7 bases. Germline V gives CDR1 LNHDA, CDR2 SQIVND (reference sequence). The CDR3 extends over 14 amino acids. With V trimmed by 5 bases and J by 0 bases, 4 bases remained unmatched. The CDR3 coding sequence is TGTGCCAGTAGTCACGGGACAGCCTCCTACGAGCAGTACTTC. Translated: CASSHGTASYEQYF.

The genes are TRBV7-9 and TRBJ2-5; 7 bases align to TRBD1. Germline values: CDR1 SEHNR, CDR2 FQNEAQ (reference sequence). The junction had 7 bases not matched to a gene; V was cut back by 5 bases and J by 1 base. The CDR3 totals 15 residues. DNA for the CDR3: TGTGCCAGCAGCCCGCGGTACAGGGGCCAAGAGACCCAGTACTTC. Translating gives CASSPRYRGQETQYF.

The rearrangement joins TRBV12-3 or TRBV12-4 to TRBJ2-7, with D hard to call. The CDR3 runs to 11 residues. Trimming took 6 bases from V and 3 from J, leaving 6 bases between them. The CDR3 loop reads CASSSGYEQYF. CDR3 sequence (DNA): TGTGCCAGCAGCTCCGGCTACGAGCAGTACTTC.

This sequence joins TRBV14 and TRBJ1-1, with a weak D call TRBD1 (5 bases). V lost 4 bases and J 4 bases, leaving 13 bases between the germline ends. CDR3 length: 14 residues. Germline loops: CDR1 SGHDN, CDR2 FVKESK. The CDR3 DNA sequence: TGTGCCAGCAGCCGACTCGGGGGTTCCACTGAAGCTTTCTTT. This translates into CASSRLGGSTEAFF.

This clone was found once. The rearrangement links TRBV6-5 to TRBJ1-1; D is perhaps TRBD1 (5 bases). The CDR3 runs 13 residues. Looked up from germline, CDR1 is MNHEY and CDR2 is SVGAGI. Trimming left V 11 bases short and J 4 bases short, with 17 bases between. CDR3 amino acids: CAAKEGTSTEAFF. As DNA, the CDR3 is TGTGCCGCCAAGGAGGGGACGAGCACTGAAGCTTTCTTT.

The chain links TRBV14 to TRBJ1-4, with D tentatively TRBD1 (5 bases). Germline CDR1 SGHDN, CDR2 FVKESK. V lost 5 bases, J lost 6 bases, and 13 bases lay in between. This CDR3 spans 14 amino acids. The CDR3 protein is CASSRGGFYEKLFF. The CDR3 coding sequence is TGTGCCAGCAGCAGGGGAGGGTTCTATGAAAAACTGTTTTTT.

This clone was recorded only once. The chain has TRBV12-5 and TRBJ1-2; a possible D gene is TRBD1 (6 bases). The germline V gene encodes CDR1 LGHNT and CDR2 FRNRAP. The CDR3 extends over 19 amino acids. The V end lost 0 bases, the J end lost 3 bases, and 23 bases lay between the germline ends. CDR3 nucleotide sequence: TGTGCTAGTGGTTTGGTACTAGGGGGGGCGCGTCTCGGTGACTATGGCTACACCTTC. Its protein product is CASGLVLGGARLGDYGYTF.

As DNA, the CDR3 is TGTGCCAGCTCGGAACTACAGGGGGCTAACACTGAAGCTTTCTTT. It encodes CASSELQGANTEAFF. V usage is TRBV18 and J usage is TRBJ1-1; 9 bases agree with TRBD1. The CDR3 runs to 15 residues. J gave up 2 bases and V 6 bases, and 7 bases lay outside the gene matches. Germline lookup yields CDR1 KGHSH and CDR2 LQKENI.

In its sample, this clone was seen a few times. The chain has TRBV3-1 (or the pseudogene TRBV3-2) and TRBJ1-1; a weak D match, TRBD1 (5 bases). Germline V gene data show CDR1 as LGHDT and CDR2 as YNNKEL (reference sequence). V was trimmed by 1 base and J by 8 bases, leaving 14 bases between them. The CDR3 runs 14 residues. The CDR3 region has the DNA TGTGCCAGCAGCCAAGGGGGCAGGCAAGGGGAAGCTTTCTTT. Translating gives CASSQGGRQGEAFF.

The J gene is TRBJ1-2, the V gene TRBV15, with TRBD1 as a possible D gene (6 bases). Germline V gene sequence: CDR1 LNHNV, CDR2 YYDKDF (reference sequence). Trimming stripped 0 bases from V and 6 bases from J, with 17 bases between. The CDR3 runs 16 residues. This CDR3 reads CATSRDRNIRGDGYTF. DNA of the CDR3: TGTGCCACCAGCAGAGATCGAAATATCAGGGGCGATGGCTACACCTTC.